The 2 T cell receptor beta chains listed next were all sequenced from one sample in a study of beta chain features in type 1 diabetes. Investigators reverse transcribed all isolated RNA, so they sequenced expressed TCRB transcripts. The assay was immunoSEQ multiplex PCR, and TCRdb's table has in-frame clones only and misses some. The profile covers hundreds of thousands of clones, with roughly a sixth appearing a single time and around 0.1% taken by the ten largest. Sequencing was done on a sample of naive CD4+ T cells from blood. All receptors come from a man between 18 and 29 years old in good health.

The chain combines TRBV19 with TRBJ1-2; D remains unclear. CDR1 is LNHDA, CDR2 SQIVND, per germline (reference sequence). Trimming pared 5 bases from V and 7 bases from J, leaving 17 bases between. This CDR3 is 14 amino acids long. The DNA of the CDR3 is TGTGCCAGTAGTGCAAGCGGGATCGTGAGTGGCTACACCTTC. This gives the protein CASSASGIVSGYTF.

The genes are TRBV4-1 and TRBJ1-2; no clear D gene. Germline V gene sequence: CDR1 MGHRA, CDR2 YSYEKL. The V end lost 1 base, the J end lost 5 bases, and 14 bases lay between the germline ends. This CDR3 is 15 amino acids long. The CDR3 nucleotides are TGCGCCAGCAGCCAAGTACCCCTCCAGACGTATGGCTACACCTTC. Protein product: CASSQVPLQTYGYTF.